The 17 T cell receptor beta chains below all came from one sample that was sequenced in a study of blood T cell repertoires in COVID-19. Assay used: immunoSEQ multiplex PCR; TCRdb lists only in-frame clones, some missing. Of roughly 200,000 clones listed, approximately 90% are singletons. The sample consisted of peripheral blood. The receptors shown here come from a woman in her 30s with active or convalescent COVID-19.

This clone was picked up a small number of times. This chain uses TRBV7-9 with TRBJ1-5, with TRBD1 matching over 9 bases. CDR1 SEHNR and CDR2 FQNEAQ come from the germline V gene (reference sequence). J was trimmed by 6 bases and V by 10 bases; bases with no gene match: 4. The CDR3 contains 12 residues. CDR3 nucleotides: TGTGCCACCGGGACAGGGTCTCAGCCCCAGCATTTT. It yields the protein CATGTGSQPQHF.

The chain has TRBV19 and TRBJ1-5, with TRBD1 matching over 11 bases. The germline V gene has CDR1 LNHDA and CDR2 SQIVND (reference sequence). The CDR3 has 15 amino acids. Losses at the gene ends were 5 bases for V and 4 bases for J; bases not matched to a gene: 4. CDR3 DNA: TGTGCCAGTAGTCCCGGGACAGGGGGTAATCAGCCCCAGCATTTT. It encodes CASSPGTGGNQPQHF.

This chain joins TRBV28 and TRBJ2-1; 9 bases line up with TRBD2. The CDR3 has 15 residues. The V and J ends lost 1 base and 7 bases, in that order; junction bases with no gene match: 5. Germline V gene data show CDR1 as MDHEN and CDR2 as SYDVKM. The CDR3 spells CASSLSAGGLNEQFF. The CDR3 DNA follows: TGTGCCAGCAGTTTATCAGCGGGAGGTCTAAATGAGCAGTTCTTC.

This chain joins TRBV28 and TRBJ1-1, with 8 bases lining up with TRBD1. In germline, CDR1 is MDHEN, CDR2 SYDVKM. The CDR3 totals 16 residues. The J segment lost 7 bases and the V segment lost 7 bases, leaving 17 bases of the junction unmatched. For the CDR3, the DNA is TGTGCCAGCACCTTCCCTGGACAGGGTTTAATTTTTGAAGCTTTCTTT. Translating gives CASTFPGQGLIFEAFF.

The gene calls are TRBV6-5 and TRBJ1-1; D call uncertain. Germline V gives CDR1 MNHEY, CDR2 SVGAGI. Trimming stripped 6 bases from V and 2 bases from J, with 10 bases between. CDR3 length: 13 amino acids. This chain's CDR3 is CASRIQENTEAFF. In DNA, the CDR3 is TGTGCCAGCAGGATACAAGAAAACACTGAAGCTTTCTTT.

This rearrangement joins TRBV10-3 to TRBJ2-3, with 7 bases that match TRBD2. This CDR3 contains 13 residues. V gave up 8 bases and J gave up 2 bases; unmatched junction bases: 4. CDR1 and CDR2 (germline): ENHRY, SYGVKD. CDR3 amino acids: CAIGGLVTDTQYF. CDR3 DNA: TGTGCCATCGGTGGACTAGTCACAGATACGCAGTATTTT.

The chain joins TRBV19 to TRBJ1-3; D call uncertain. Germline values: CDR1 LNHDA, CDR2 SQIVND (reference sequence). Trimming pared 7 bases from V and 0 bases from J, leaving 10 bases between. There are 14 residues in the CDR3. In nucleotides, the CDR3 is TGTGCCAGTAACCCACAGAGCTCTGGAAACACCATATATTTT. This encodes CASNPQSSGNTIYF. Supplemented by reference TRBV19 and TRBJ1-3, the full variable domain reads DGGITQSPKYLFRKEGQNVTLSCEQNLNHDAMYWYRQDPGQGLRLIYYSQIVNDFQKGDIAEGYSVSREKKESFPLTVTSAQKNPTAFYLCASNPQSSGNTIYFGEGSWLTVV.

This clone was found once. This chain connects TRBV10-3 to TRBJ1-5; D ambiguous. The CDR3 is made up of 13 amino acids. Trimming left V 8 bases short and J 4 bases short, with 12 bases between. Germline CDR1 and CDR2: ENHRY and SYGVKD. The CDR3 loop is CAIAENPNQPQHF. In DNA, the CDR3 is TGTGCCATCGCAGAAAACCCAAATCAGCCCCAGCATTTT.

The chain couples TRBV7-6 to TRBJ1-1; TRBD1 matches at 7 bases. The V and J ends lost 5 bases and 11 bases, in that order; junction bases with no gene match: 8. The CDR3 spans 12 residues. CDR1 SGHVS and CDR2 FNYEAQ come from the germline V gene. The CDR3: CASSNTGVGAFF. The CDR3 nucleotides are TGTGCCAGCAGCAACACAGGGGTCGGGGCTTTCTTT.

The V and J genes are TRBV19 and TRBJ2-2, with D tentatively TRBD2 (5 bases). Trimming took 6 bases from V and 0 from J, leaving 11 bases between them. CDR1 and CDR2 (germline): LNHDA, SQIVND (reference sequence). There are 15 residues in the CDR3. CDR3 sequence (DNA): TGTGCCAGTAGGTCTAGCCTATCGAACACCGGGGAGCTGTTTTTT. Residues: CASRSSLSNTGELFF. Looking up the rest from reference TRBV19 and TRBJ2-2 gives the full variable domain: DGGITQSPKYLFRKEGQNVTLSCEQNLNHDAMYWYRQDPGQGLRLIYYSQIVNDFQKGDIAEGYSVSREKKESFPLTVTSAQKNPTAFYLCASRSSLSNTGELFFGEGSRLTVL.

The chain links TRBV19 to TRBJ2-7; maybe TRBD1 (5 bases). Trimming removed 3 bases at V and 4 bases at J, with 13 bases between. Germline V gene data show CDR1 as LNHDA and CDR2 as SQIVND (reference sequence). There are 14 residues in the CDR3. CDR3 nucleotides: TGTGCCAGTAGTATCCAGGGATTTGAATACGAGCAGTACTTC. It encodes CASSIQGFEYEQYF.

There are a few counts of this clone. J is TRBJ2-1 and V is TRBV15; the D is unclear. CDR1 and CDR2 from the germline V gene are LNHNV and YYDKDF (reference sequence). Trimming removed 1 base from V and 6 bases from J, with 7 bases in between. The length of the CDR3 is 13 residues. The CDR3 loop reads CATSRGLVNEQFF. In nucleotides, the CDR3 is TGTGCCACCAGCAGAGGTCTAGTCAATGAGCAGTTCTTC.

V is TRBV19 and J is TRBJ1-2; no reliable D call. The ends were cut back, 9 bases at V and 8 bases at J, with 13 bases in the middle. This CDR3 is 11 amino acids long. The germline gives CDR1 LNHDA, CDR2 SQIVND (reference sequence). As DNA, the CDR3 is TGTGCCAGCTACAAGGAGAACGGCTACACCTTC. Translating it yields CASYKENGYTF.

This clone was recorded a few times. V gene TRBV19 combines with J gene TRBJ1-1; D ambiguous. There are 13 residues in the CDR3. The V gene lost 10 bases and the J gene lost 4 bases, with 16 bases spanning the gap. Germline V CDR1 and CDR2: LNHDA, SQIVND (reference sequence). The CDR3 DNA reads TGTGCCACTAGGCGGAGATTGGGCACTGAAGCTTTCTTT. Its translation is CATRRRLGTEAFF.

The rearrangement joins TRBV18 to TRBJ2-1; a possible D gene is TRBD1 (6 bases). Germline CDR1 is KGHSH and CDR2 is LQKENI. This CDR3 is built from 15 residues. Trimming stripped 4 bases from V and 7 bases from J, with 17 bases between. CDR3: CASSRQVGPRNEQFF. CDR3 nucleotide sequence: TGTGCCAGCTCACGACAGGTGGGTCCAAGGAATGAGCAGTTCTTC.

The chain has TRBV6-6 and TRBJ2-5; TRBD2 matches at 10 bases. Germline V CDR1 and CDR2: MNHNY, SVGAGI (reference sequence). This CDR3 contains 14 residues. V dropped 4 bases and J dropped 8; count of bases not matched to a gene: 7. This chain's CDR3 is CASSSSGSGSTQYF. The CDR3 coding sequence is TGTGCCAGCAGTTCTAGCGGGAGTGGGAGCACCCAGTACTTC.

The V gene is TRBV5-6, the J gene TRBJ2-2, with 9 bases lining up with TRBD1. The CDR3 consists of 15 residues. Germline trimming cut 4 bases from V and 8 bases from J; bases unmatched to any gene: 9. Germline values: CDR1 SGHDT, CDR2 YYEEEE. The CDR3 bases are TGTGCCAGCAGCGGAAACAGGGGGCTTTTGGGGGAGCTGTTTTTT. Its protein product is CASSGNRGLLGELFF.